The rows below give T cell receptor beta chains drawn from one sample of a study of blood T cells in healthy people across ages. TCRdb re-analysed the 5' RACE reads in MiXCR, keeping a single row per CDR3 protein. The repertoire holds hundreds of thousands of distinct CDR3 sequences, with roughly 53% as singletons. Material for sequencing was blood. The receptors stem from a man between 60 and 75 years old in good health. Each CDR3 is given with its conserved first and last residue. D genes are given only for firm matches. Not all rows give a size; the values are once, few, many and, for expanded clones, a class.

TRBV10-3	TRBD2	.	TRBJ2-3	TGTGCCATCGGCGGACTAGCGGGGGTACCCGCAGATACGCAGTATTTT	CAIGGLAGVPADTQYF
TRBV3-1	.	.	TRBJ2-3	TGTGCCAGCAGCCAAGAAAAGGGAGTGCTCGGCACAGATACGCAGTATTTT	CASSQEKGVLGTDTQYF
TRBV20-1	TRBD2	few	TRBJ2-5	TGCAGTGCTAGAGACGAGGCAGCGGGGGGGCTTAAGACCCAGTACTTC	CSARDEAAGGLKTQYF
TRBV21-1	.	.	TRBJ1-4	TGTGCCAGCAGCAAAGGGACCGGGACAGGCCTTGCAACTAATGAAAAACTGTTTTTT	CASSKGTGTGLATNEKLFF
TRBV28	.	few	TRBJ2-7	TGTGCCAGCAGTTTAAGTGTCAGCGCTTACGAGCAGTACTTC	CASSLSVSAYEQYF
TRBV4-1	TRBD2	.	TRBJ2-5	TGCGCCAGCAGCGAGCGGGGACTAGTGATGGAGACCCAGTACTTC	CASSERGLVMETQYF
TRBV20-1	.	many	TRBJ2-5	TGCAGTGTCGCCGGACAGAATCAAGAGACCCAGTACTTC	CSVAGQNQETQYF
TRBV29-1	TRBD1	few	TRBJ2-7	TGCAGCGAGACGACAGGGTCCCCCTACGAGCAGTACTTC	CSETTGSPYEQYF
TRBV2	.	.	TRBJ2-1	TGTGCCAGCACAGCTATAGGCCTATACAACAATGAGCAGTTCTTC	CASTAIGLYNNEQFF
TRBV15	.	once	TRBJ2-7	TGTGCCACCAGCAGAGATTTACCCATAGGGAGCGAGCAGTACTTC	CATSRDLPIGSEQYF
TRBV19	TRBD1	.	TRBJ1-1	TGTGCCAGTAGTATAGGCGGGACAGGCCGCGAAGCTTTCTTT	CASSIGGTGREAFF
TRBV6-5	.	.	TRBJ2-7	TGTGCCAGCAGCCTACAACCAGAAACCCCCTACGCGCAGTACTTC	CASSLQPETPYAQYF
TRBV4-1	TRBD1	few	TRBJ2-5	TGCGCCAGCAGCCAGCGGACAGGGCGGGGAGAGACCCAGTACTTC	CASSQRTGRGETQYF
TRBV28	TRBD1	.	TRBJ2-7	TGTGCCAGCAGTTCGCCGGGACAGGGGGTCTCCTACGAGCAGTACTTC	CASSSPGQGVSYEQYF
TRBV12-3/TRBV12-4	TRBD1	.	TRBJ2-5	TGTGCCAGCAGTCCACCTGGACAGGGGGGGACCCAGTACTTC	CASSPPGQGGTQYF
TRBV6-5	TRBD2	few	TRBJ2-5	TGTGCCAGCAGTACCAGGACTAGAGTCGAGACCCAGTACTTC	CASSTRTRVETQYF
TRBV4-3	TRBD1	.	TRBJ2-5	TGCGCCAGCAGCCAAGGCCGACAGGGCCAGACCCAGTACTTC	CASSQGRQGQTQYF